Listed below are T cell receptor beta chains from one sample, sequenced in a study of shared clonotypes between healthy human individuals. Only in-frame clones appear in the TCRdb table, and some are missing; sequencing was by immunoSEQ multiplex PCR. Among about 490,000 clones listed, roughly 80% were seen once. The material sequenced was PBMCs. Source of these receptors: a woman in her 40s in good health. Some clones in this sample may be carry-over from other donors' samples. Each CDR3 is given with its conserved first and last residue. Each record gives: V gene, J gene, clone size, D gene, CDR3 DNA, CDR3 protein. D genes are given only for firm matches. A row's size may be missing; if present it is once, few, many or a size class.

TRBV5-1	TRBJ2-1	.	.	TGCGCCAGCAGCTTTGACCTAGTAGGTGAGCAGTTCTTC	CASSFDLVGEQFF
TRBV28	TRBJ1-4	.	.	TGTGCCAGCAGTTTCTCCTGGGACGAAAAACTGTTTTTT	CASSFSWDEKLFF
TRBV28	TRBJ2-7	.	TRBD2	TGTGCCAGCAGTTTGAGACTAGCGGGAGCGAAGGGCCGGGGGCAGTACTTC	CASSLRLAGAKGRGQYF
TRBV4-2	TRBJ1-2	.	.	TGTGCCAGCAGCCAAGGTGGGGACTATGGCTACACCTTC	CASSQGGDYGYTF
TRBV29-1	TRBJ2-7	.	TRBD1	TGCAGCGTGCGACAGGGATCCTACGAGCAGTACTTC	CSVRQGSYEQYF
TRBV28	TRBJ1-3	.	TRBD1	TGTGCCAGCACCGCGGTGGACAGGTCCTCTGGAAACACCATATATTTT	CASTAVDRSSGNTIYF
TRBV2	TRBJ2-7	.	.	TGTGCCAGCAGTGAAAGGGGTTACGAGCAGTACTTC	CASSERGYEQYF
TRBV28	TRBJ2-2	.	.	TGTGCCAGCATCTACCGGGGCACCGGGGAGCTGTTTTTT	CASIYRGTGELFF
TRBV4-3	TRBJ2-7	.	TRBD2	TGCGCCAGCAGCCTCAGGGCGGGGGGGGCCTACGAGCAGTACTTC	CASSLRAGGAYEQYF
TRBV28	TRBJ2-7	.	TRBD1	TGTGCCAGCAGTTTCGACAGGGGGGCTAACTACGAGCAGTACTTC	CASSFDRGANYEQYF
TRBV7-3	TRBJ2-2	.	.	TGTGCCAGCAGCTTTGACAGCACCGGGGAGCTGTTTTTT	CASSFDSTGELFF
TRBV5-4	TRBJ2-7	.	.	TGTGCCAGCAGCCTATCAGGCGAGGGAAGAGAGCAGTACTTC	CASSLSGEGREQYF
TRBV11-2	TRBJ2-5	few	.	TGTGCCAGCAGCTCCGGGACCCAGTACTTC	CASSSGTQYF
TRBV4-2	TRBJ2-2	.	.	TGTGCCAGCAGCCAAGAAAGGCTTAACACCGGGGAGCTGTTTTTT	CASSQERLNTGELFF
TRBV28	TRBJ2-3	.	.	TGTGCCAGCTATTCCTGGTCCTTGGTCCCTAGCACAGATACGCAGTATTTT	CASYSWSLVPSTDTQYF
TRBV11-2	TRBJ1-5	.	.	TGTGCCAGCAGCTTATCGGGCAGCCGGAATCAGCCCCAGCATTTT	CASSLSGSRNQPQHF
TRBV18	TRBJ2-1	.	TRBD2	TGTGCCAGCTCATCCCGAGCCCCGCTAGCGGGAGTTGTCGATGAGCAGTTCTTC	CASSSRAPLAGVVDEQFF
TRBV29-1	TRBJ2-3	many	.	TGCAGCGCAACCCCGGGGCCAGATACGCAGTATTTT	CSATPGPDTQYF
TRBV11-1	TRBJ2-3	.	TRBD2	TGTGCCAGCAGCCCAACGACTAGCGGGAGCACAGATACGCAGTATTTT	CASSPTTSGSTDTQYF
TRBV10-1	TRBJ2-3	.	TRBD1	TGCGCCAGCAGTCAAGACAGGGGGGGAGATACGCAGTATTTT	CASSQDRGGDTQYF
TRBV6-1	TRBJ2-7	many	TRBD2	TGTGCCAGCAGTGACCTAGCGGGCCCCTACGAGCAGTACTTC	CASSDLAGPYEQYF
TRBV28	TRBJ2-7	.	TRBD1	TGTGCCAGCAGTTTACCACAGGGGTACGAGCAGTACTTC	CASSLPQGYEQYF
TRBV12-5	TRBJ2-1	.	.	TGTGCTAGTGGTTTGGGGGGGAATGAGCAGTTCTTC	CASGLGGNEQFF